This record concerns one T cell receptor (beta chain) sequence. Its antigen remains unknown. A read error may explain this, as a much larger clone is one base away. TCRdb reprocessed the multiplex PCR reads via MiXCR and lists one record per CDR3 protein. The sample comprises some 100,000 distinct CDR3 sequences, 21% of which are singletons, and roughly 1.2% rests with the top ten. The data were taken from a study of breast tumors, draining lymph nodes, adjacent tissues. Samples came from axillary lymph nodes draining the breast cancer. The study, taken as a whole, reports: Most tumor T cells seemingly derive from lymph node, then expand in tumor. Luminal-like breast cancer showed significantly higher tumor–nontumor repertoire similarity than basal-like.

Germline V lookup: CDR1 SQVTM, CDR2 ANQGSEA. This CDR3 spans 13 amino acids. J is TRBJ2-7 and V is TRBV29-1, with 7 positions matching TRBD1. Sequencing used axillary lymph node tissue. The TCR sequence derives from a female donor with breast cancer. Some clones in this sample may be carry-over from other donors' samples. CDR3 in DNA: TGCAGCGTTGAGTGGCAGCGAGGGGGCGAGCAGAACTTC. This translates into CSVEWQRGGEQNF.